One and the same sample provided the 4 T cell receptor beta chains below, sequenced in a study of blood T cell repertoires in COVID-19. The table came from immunoSEQ multiplex PCR; TCRdb's copy has only in-frame clones and leaves some out. The profile covers over 350,000 clones, with 88% appearing a single time and 1.2% taken by the ten largest. Specimen: PBMCs or T cells enriched from blood (not recorded which). The source is a woman aged 18-30 years who had recovered from COVID-19.

DNA of the CDR3: TGTGCCAGCAGCGTACTGGGGGGCTACGAGCAGTACTTC. Translation gives CASSVLGGYEQYF. The chain employs TRBV9 and TRBJ2-7, with a tentative D call TRBD2 (6 bases). V was clipped by 1 base and J by 3 bases, with 8 bases between them. Germline V gene sequence: CDR1 SGDLS, CDR2 YYNGEE. The CDR3 is made up of 13 amino acids.

The J gene is TRBJ1-5, the V gene TRBV19; TRBD1 is a possible D gene (6 bases). Germline-derived CDR1 and CDR2 are LNHDA and SQIVND (reference sequence). The CDR3 has 16 residues. The V gene lost 6 bases and the J gene lost 3 bases, with 18 bases spanning the gap. The CDR3 sequence: CASRPPGRGANQPQHF. The CDR3 DNA reads TGTGCCAGTAGGCCTCCGGGACGGGGGGCCAATCAGCCCCAGCATTTT.

The rearrangement joins TRBV19 to TRBJ1-2; 10 bases map to TRBD1. This CDR3 has 15 residues. Losses at the gene ends were 5 bases for V and 4 bases for J; bases not matched to a gene: 7. Germline CDR1 is LNHDA and CDR2 is SQIVND (reference sequence). DNA for the CDR3: TGTGCCAGTAGTCCTGGGACAGGGGAGGGCTATGGCTACACCTTC. Protein sequence: CASSPGTGEGYGYTF.

This clone was seen just once. This sequence joins TRBV30 and TRBJ2-7; D possibly corresponds to TRBD1 (5 bases). Germline V gene lookup returns CDR1 GTSNPN and CDR2 SVGIG (reference sequence). The CDR3 spans 11 residues. The V end lost 3 bases, the J end lost 3 bases, and 6 bases lay between the germline ends. The CDR3 protein is CAWRGLYEQYF. CDR3 DNA: TGTGCCTGGAGGGGGCTCTACGAGCAGTACTTC.